The 26 T cell receptor beta chains given below trace back to one sample, sequenced in a study of OX40 agonist ivuxolimab in advanced cancers. Profiled with immunoSEQ multiplex PCR; TCRdb holds only in-frame clones, not every one. The top ten hold roughly 0.98% of the sample, which has 45,000 or so clones, roughly 86% seen once. The specimen comprised CD4+ or CD8+ T cells sorted from blood, sampled in a trial of the OX40 agonist ivuxolimab. The receptors stem from an adult with an advanced solid tumor such as melanoma, head and neck, liver or kidney cancer.

V and J are TRBV18 and TRBJ2-5, with a possible D match to TRBD1 (6 bases). CDR3 length equals 14 residues. In germline, CDR1 is KGHSH, CDR2 LQKENI. Trimming took 2 bases from V and 5 from J, leaving 12 bases between them. CDR3 nucleotides: TGTGCCAGCTCACCAGACAGGTTGTGGGAGACCCAGTACTTC. Translated: CASSPDRLWETQYF.

CDR3 sequence (DNA): TGTGCCACCGGGAGGGTATTTGAAAAACTGTTTTTT. Encoded protein: CATGRVFEKLFF. The J gene is TRBJ1-4, the V gene TRBV2; D gene ambiguous. Germline V gene lookup returns CDR1 SNHLY and CDR2 FYNNEI. The V end lost 10 bases, the J end lost 7 bases, and 13 bases lay between the germline ends. The CDR3 has 12 residues.

This chain connects TRBV2 to TRBJ1-5; D is unresolved. The V end was cut by 2 bases, the J end by 7 bases, with 6 bases between. The CDR3 runs to 12 residues. CDR1 is SNHLY, CDR2 FYNNEI, per germline. Written as DNA, the CDR3 is TGTGCCAGCAGTGAATTGGAACAGCCCCAGCATTTT. Its protein product is CASSELEQPQHF.

Regarding this clone: A junction end diverges from the germline sequence, so it may reflect a read error. J is TRBJ2-1 and V is TRBV15, with 12 nucleotides matching TRBD2. The CDR3 runs 19 residues. The germline V gene encodes CDR1 LNHNV and CDR2 YYDKDF (reference sequence). The CDR3, as DNA: TGTGCCACCCCCGAGCTAAGACGACTAGCGGGAGTCTCCAACAATGAGCAGTTCTTC. Translation: CATPELRRLAGVSNNEQFF.

This clone was counted once. The chain uses TRBV5-6 and TRBJ2-4, with a tentative D call TRBD2 (5 bases). This CDR3 is built from 13 residues. The V end lost 2 bases, the J end lost 9 bases, and 12 bases lay between the germline ends. Germline V CDR1 and CDR2: SGHDT, YYEEEE. The CDR3 DNA is TGTGCCAGCAGCTTAGGACCCCGGGGCATTCAGTACTTC. Translating it yields CASSLGPRGIQYF.

This clone has just one count. The chain employs TRBV5-1 and TRBJ2-1, with TRBD2 identical over 9 bases. CDR1 is SGHRS, CDR2 YFSETQ, per germline. This CDR3 is 14 amino acids long. V shed 4 bases, J shed 10 bases, and the junction held 9 bases outside the gene matches. CDR3 coding DNA: TGCGCCAGCAGCCAGACTAGCGGAAAAACGGAGCAGTTCTTC. Its protein product is CASSQTSGKTEQFF.

V gene TRBV6-1 combines with J gene TRBJ1-2; 7 bases align to TRBD1. The length of the CDR3 is 15 residues. The V gene's germline CDR1 is MNHNS and CDR2 SASEGT. Unmatched junction bases numbered 2, after V lost 1 base and J lost 0 bases. In nucleotides, the CDR3 is TGTGCCAGCAGTGAAGGACAGGGAGCTAACTATGGCTACACCTTC. Its protein product is CASSEGQGANYGYTF.

J is TRBJ2-3 and V is TRBV29-1; D not resolved. V gave up 6 bases and J gave up 2 bases, with 12 bases separating them. The CDR3 loop spans 13 amino acids. Germline V gene sequence: CDR1 SQVTM, CDR2 ANQGSEA. The DNA for the CDR3 is TGCAGCGTCCCCAGACCAGTCACAGATACGCAGTATTTT. It yields the protein CSVPRPVTDTQYF.

The chain carries TRBV7-2 and TRBJ2-3, with 11 bases lining up with TRBD2. With 2 bases clipped from V and 3 bases from J, the junction kept 7 bases outside the gene matches. The germline gives CDR1 SGHTA, CDR2 FQGNSA. The CDR3 is made up of 17 amino acids. The DNA of the CDR3 is TGTGCCAGCAGCTTAAACCCGGGACTAGCGGCTACAGATACGCAGTATTTT. Translated: CASSLNPGLAATDTQYF.

J is TRBJ1-1 and V is TRBV28; D gene uncertain. Germline assignment: CDR1 MDHEN and CDR2 SYDVKM. This CDR3 region has 12 residues. V was shortened by 5 bases and J by 3 bases, with 7 bases between the two germline ends. The CDR3 DNA sequence: TGTGCCAGCAGTCCCATTCACACTGAAGCTTTCTTT. This gives the protein CASSPIHTEAFF.

The rearrangement joins TRBV18 to TRBJ1-6, with a tentative D call TRBD1 (5 bases). The CDR3 is made up of 15 amino acids. V lost 1 base and J 8 bases, leaving 12 bases between the germline ends. CDR1 is KGHSH and CDR2 is LQKENI in the germline V gene. The CDR3 DNA sequence: TGTGCCAGCTCACCACGACGGGGGATCGATTCACCCCTCCACTTT. The encoded protein is CASSPRRGIDSPLHF.

The chain combines TRBV29-1 with TRBJ2-7; D remains unclear. CDR3 size: 17 residues. Germline-derived CDR1 and CDR2 are SQVTM and ANQGSEA. V shed 5 bases and J shed 3 bases, with 26 bases lying between them. CDR3 amino acids: CSVHIFLRWWSHYEQYF. The CDR3 DNA sequence: TGCAGCGTTCATATATTTCTCAGGTGGTGGTCGCACTACGAGCAGTACTTC.

The chain uses TRBV11-2 and TRBJ1-1; D uncertain. V lost 0 bases, J lost 9 bases, and 11 bases lay in between. The CDR3 totals 13 residues. The V gene's germline CDR1 is SGHAT and CDR2 FQNNGV. CDR3 sequence: CASSLDLGGKAFF. The CDR3 DNA sequence: TGTGCCAGCAGCTTAGATCTTGGAGGCAAAGCTTTCTTT.

The V and J genes are TRBV6-5 and TRBJ1-3, with 8 nucleotides matching TRBD1. The CDR3 length is 14 residues. V lost 10 bases to trimming and J lost 0 bases; unmatched junction nucleotides: 5. Germline-derived CDR1 and CDR2 are MNHEY and SVGAGI. Here the CDR3 reads CATLTGGSGNTIYF. DNA of the CDR3: TGTGCCACGTTAACAGGGGGCTCTGGAAACACCATATATTTT.

J is TRBJ2-7 and V is TRBV11-2; D is possibly TRBD2 (6 bases). V was clipped by 6 bases and J by 6 bases, with 18 bases between them. CDR3 length: 14 amino acids. Germline V gives CDR1 SGHAT, CDR2 FQNNGV. This CDR3 reads CASSPQSTRSEQYF. The CDR3 coding sequence is TGTGCCAGCAGTCCCCAATCGACTAGGAGCGAGCAGTACTTC.

The chain couples TRBV15 to TRBJ1-6, with a tentative D call TRBD1 (5 bases). Germline V gene lookup returns CDR1 LNHNV and CDR2 YYDKDF (reference sequence). V lost 1 base to trimming and J lost 11 bases, with 18 bases between them. This CDR3 is 16 amino acids long. For the CDR3, the DNA is TGTGCCACCAGCAGAGTTCGAACTCCCCCGGGGCCACCCCTCCACTTT. Translating gives CATSRVRTPPGPPLHF.

The rearrangement joins TRBV9 to TRBJ1-6, with D hard to call. Looked up from germline, CDR1 is SGDLS and CDR2 is YYNGEE. Trimming removed 3 bases at V and 13 bases at J, with 17 bases between. This CDR3 contains 14 residues. The chain's CDR3 is CASSASPDRFPLHF. CDR3 DNA sequence: TGTGCCAGCAGCGCCTCCCCAGACCGTTTTCCCCTCCACTTT.

The V gene is TRBV5-1, the J gene TRBJ1-6; D is uncertain. The V and J ends lost 4 bases and 8 bases respectively, with 10 bases between them. The CDR3 has 13 residues. Germline V gene sequence: CDR1 SGHRS, CDR2 YFSETQ. The CDR3 DNA sequence: TGCGCCAGCAGCCAGTTTATAGATTCACCCCTCCACTTT. It yields the protein CASSQFIDSPLHF.

V is TRBV10-3 and J is TRBJ2-7; D may be TRBD1 (5 bases). This CDR3 is 12 amino acids long. Germline assignment: CDR1 ENHRY and CDR2 SYGVKD. V was pared by 2 bases and J by 6 bases, with 8 bases between. The CDR3 bases are TGTGCCATCAGTGAGGCAGGGTTCGAGCAGTACTTC. Protein product: CAISEAGFEQYF.

This clone has only one observation. The chain combines TRBV7-2 with TRBJ1-4; the D is unclear. Per the germline V gene, CDR1 is SGHTA and CDR2 is FQGNSA. Trimming cost V 3 bases and J 5 bases, with 7 bases left between them. The length of the CDR3 is 13 residues. The CDR3 region has the DNA TGTGCCAGCAGCTTCAGGCGCAATGAAAAACTGTTTTTT. Translating gives CASSFRRNEKLFF. Full variable domain (missing parts from reference TRBV7-2 and TRBJ1-4): GAGVSQSPSNKVTEKGKDVELRCDPISGHTALYWYRQSLGQGLEFLIYFQGNSAPDKSGLPSDRFSAERTGGSVSTLTIQRTQQEDSAVYLCASSFRRNEKLFFGSGTQLSVL.

Points on this clone: It is unclear where the CDR3 begins or ends on the DNA, so no DNA is shown, and the CDR3 is as TCRdb lists it. This chain connects TRBV19 to TRBJ1-5. The CDR3 region is 12 residues in length, termini included. The V gene's germline CDR1 is LNHDA and CDR2 SQIVND (reference sequence). The CDR3 loop reads CASSTSGQPQHF.

The chain is built from TRBV28 and TRBJ2-7; D gene ambiguous. The germline V and J ends were trimmed by 3 bases and 2 bases, with 17 bases remaining between them. Per germline, CDR1 MDHEN and CDR2 SYDVKM. The CDR3 loop spans 16 amino acids. As DNA, the CDR3 is TGTGCCAGCAGTTTCCCGCATATTGTAAATGCCTACGAGCAGTACTTC. Amino acids: CASSFPHIVNAYEQYF.

DNA for the CDR3: TGCGCCAGCAGCTGGTCCGGCCAGGAGACCTACGAGCAGTACTTC. Translating it yields CASSWSGQETYEQYF. The V gene is TRBV5-1, the J gene TRBJ2-7, with unresolved D. Germline V gene data show CDR1 as SGHRS and CDR2 as YFSETQ. The V end was cut by 3 bases, the J end by 2 bases, with 15 bases between. The length of the CDR3 is 15 residues.

The rearrangement joins TRBV11-1 to TRBJ2-7; 7 bases agree with TRBD2. Germline V gene sequence: CDR1 SGHAT, CDR2 FQDESV (reference sequence). The CDR3 has 15 residues. V was pared by 1 base and J by 4 bases, with 7 bases of the junction left unmatched. Written as DNA, the CDR3 is TGTGCCAGCAGCTTAGAGCTAGCGGATAGGTACGAGCAGTACTTC. The encoded protein is CASSLELADRYEQYF.

V is TRBV19 and J is TRBJ1-1; 11 bases align to TRBD1. V was clipped by 8 bases and J by 0 bases; unmatched bases: 8. The germline V gene has CDR1 LNHDA and CDR2 SQIVND (reference sequence). The CDR3 is made up of 16 amino acids. As DNA, the CDR3 is TGTGCCAGTTTAAGTGGGACAGGGGGGATGAACACTGAAGCTTTCTTT. Residues: CASLSGTGGMNTEAFF.

The chain carries TRBV4-1 and TRBJ1-3; D is undetermined. Trimming cost V 4 bases and J 0 bases, with 4 bases left between them. Looked up from germline, CDR1 is MGHRA and CDR2 is YSYEKL. The CDR3 is 13 amino acids. The CDR3 region has the DNA TGCGCCAGCAGCCTAAGCTCTGGAAACACCATATATTTT. It yields the protein CASSLSSGNTIYF.